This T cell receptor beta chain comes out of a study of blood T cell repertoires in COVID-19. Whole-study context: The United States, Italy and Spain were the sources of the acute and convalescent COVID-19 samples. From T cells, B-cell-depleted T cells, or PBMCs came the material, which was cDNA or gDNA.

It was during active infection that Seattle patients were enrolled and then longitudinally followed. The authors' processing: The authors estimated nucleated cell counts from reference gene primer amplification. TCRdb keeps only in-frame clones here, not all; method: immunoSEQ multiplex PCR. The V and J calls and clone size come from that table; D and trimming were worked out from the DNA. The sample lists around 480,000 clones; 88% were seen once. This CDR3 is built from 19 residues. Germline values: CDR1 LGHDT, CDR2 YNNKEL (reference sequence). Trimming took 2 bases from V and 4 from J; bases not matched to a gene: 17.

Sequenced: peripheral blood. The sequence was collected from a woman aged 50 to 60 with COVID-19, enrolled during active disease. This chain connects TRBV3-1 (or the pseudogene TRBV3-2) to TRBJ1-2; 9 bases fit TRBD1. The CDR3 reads CASSQLTVRTGALLYGYTF. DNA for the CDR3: TGTGCCAGCAGCCAATTGACCGTGAGGACAGGGGCGCTCCTCTATGGCTACACCTTC.